These 21 T cell receptor beta chains were all obtained from the same sample, sequenced in a study of OX40 agonist ivuxolimab in advanced cancers. Assay: immunoSEQ multiplex PCR; the TCRdb copy retains only in-frame clones and omits some. The sample contains approximately 58,000 clones, approximately 81% of which appear only once. The starting material was CD4+ or CD8+ T cells sorted from blood, obtained in a trial of the OX40 agonist ivuxolimab. The receptor set was obtained from an adult with an advanced solid tumor such as melanoma, head and neck, liver or kidney cancer.

This clone was seen only once. The CDR3 DNA reads as TGTGCCACCAGCAGAGGGGACAGTTATAATTCACCCCTCCACTTT. Protein product: CATSRGDSYNSPLHF. The chain carries TRBV15 and TRBJ1-6; 7 bases fit TRBD1. The junction had 1 base not matched to a gene; V was cut back by 1 base and J by 4 bases. This CDR3 has 15 amino acids. Germline values: CDR1 LNHNV, CDR2 YYDKDF (reference sequence). The whole variable domain, remainder taken from reference TRBV15 and TRBJ1-6, is DAMVIQNPRYQVTQFGKPVTLSCSQTLNHNVMYWYQQKSSQAPKLLFHYYDKDFNNEADTPDNFQSRRPNTSFCFLDIRSPGLGDTAMYLCATSRGDSYNSPLHFGNGTRLTVT.

The chain is built from TRBV7-9 and TRBJ2-6, with TRBD1 matching over 12 bases. Germline V CDR1 and CDR2: SEHNR, FQNEAQ (reference sequence). CDR3 length: 17 amino acids. J lost 4 bases, V lost 5 bases, and 6 bases had no gene match. The CDR3 DNA reads as TGTGCCAGCAGCCCCCGGGACAGGGGGCGCGGGGCCAACGTCCTGACTTTC. This translates into CASSPRDRGRGANVLTF.

The chain carries TRBV15 and TRBJ2-2, with 9 bases fitting TRBD2. In germline, CDR1 is LNHNV, CDR2 YYDKDF (reference sequence). V lost 5 bases to trimming and J lost 5 bases; unmatched junction nucleotides: 12. The CDR3 runs 17 residues. CDR3 nucleotide sequence: TGTGCCACCAGCCTCGCCCCCAGCGGGAGGTTTACCGGGGAGCTGTTTTTT. It specifies CATSLAPSGRFTGELFF.

This sequence joins TRBV2 and TRBJ1-2, with D maybe TRBD1 (5 bases). The germline gives CDR1 SNHLY, CDR2 FYNNEI. V was shortened by 2 bases and J by 4 bases, with 8 bases between the two germline ends. The CDR3 is made up of 13 amino acids. CDR3: CASSEWQGYGYTF. CDR3 nucleotides: TGTGCCAGCAGTGAATGGCAGGGCTATGGCTACACCTTC.

This rearrangement joins TRBV5-1 to TRBJ2-2; D is uncertain. V was clipped by 1 base and J by 6 bases, with 7 bases between them. Germline V gives CDR1 SGHRS, CDR2 YFSETQ. This CDR3 comprises 13 residues. CDR3 sequence reads: CASSLNGPGELFF. The CDR3 DNA reads as TGCGCCAGCAGCTTGAACGGGCCCGGGGAGCTGTTTTTT.

The chain couples TRBV2 to TRBJ2-5; D gene unclear. CDR3 length: 13 amino acids. Germline CDR1 and CDR2: SNHLY and FYNNEI. Deletions cut 4 bases from V and 2 bases from J, with 8 bases between. Here the CDR3 DNA reads TGTGCCAGCAGTGTTCTACAACAAGAGACCCAGTACTTC. It is translated as CASSVLQQETQYF.

V usage is TRBV5-6 and J usage is TRBJ1-3; D is undetermined. The CDR3 consists of 14 residues. Trimming shortened V by 3 bases and J by 2 bases, and 9 bases separated the two germline ends. Germline CDR1 SGHDT, CDR2 YYEEEE. The CDR3 DNA reads TGTGCCAGCAGCTCCATTGGCACTGGAAACACCATATATTTT. This gives the protein CASSSIGTGNTIYF.

This chain joins TRBV7-3 and TRBJ2-2; weak D call: TRBD1 (6 bases). Trimming removed 3 bases from V and 2 bases from J, with 10 bases in between. Germline V gene lookup returns CDR1 SGHTA and CDR2 FQGTGA. The CDR3 contains 15 residues. CDR3 sequence: CASSFIGGNTGELFF. The CDR3, as DNA: TGTGCCAGCAGCTTTATAGGGGGAAACACCGGGGAGCTGTTTTTT.

The chain couples TRBV5-1 to TRBJ2-1, with 14 bases that match TRBD2. Germline-derived CDR1 and CDR2 are SGHRS and YFSETQ. The junction had 8 bases not matched to a gene; V was cut back by 0 bases and J by 9 bases. The CDR3 has 17 amino acids. In nucleotides, the CDR3 is TGCGCCAGCAGCTTGGGACTAGCGGGAGGGCCGTCTGGTGAGCAGTTCTTC. Amino acids: CASSLGLAGGPSGEQFF. Supplemented by reference TRBV5-1 and TRBJ2-1, the full variable domain reads KAGVTQTPRYLIKTRGQQVTLSCSPISGHRSVSWYQQTPGQGLQFLFEYFSETQRNKGNFPGRFSGRQFSNSRSEMNVSTLELGDSALYLCASSLGLAGGPSGEQFFGPGTRLTVL.

This chain links TRBV5-1 with TRBJ2-7; possibly TRBD1 for D (7 bases). Germline loops: CDR1 SGHRS, CDR2 YFSETQ. This CDR3 has 13 amino acids. V dropped 4 bases and J dropped 4 bases, with 12 bases sitting between them. In DNA form, the CDR3 reads TGCGCCAGCAGCCCAGGGGGAGGATACGAGCAGTACTTC. Protein sequence: CASSPGGGYEQYF. The full variable domain, rest sourced from reference TRBV5-1 and TRBJ2-7, is KAGVTQTPRYLIKTRGQQVTLSCSPISGHRSVSWYQQTPGQGLQFLFEYFSETQRNKGNFPGRFSGRQFSNSRSEMNVSTLELGDSALYLCASSPGGGYEQYFGPGTRLTVT.

CDR3 DNA sequence: TGTGCCAGCAGTTCAGGGGGGGCTAATGAAAAACTGTTTTTT. It is translated as CASSSGGANEKLFF. This chain links TRBV6-1 with TRBJ1-4; 7 nucleotides match TRBD1. Looked up from germline, CDR1 is MNHNS and CDR2 is SASEGT. The CDR3 extends over 14 amino acids. V was pared by 5 bases and J by 3 bases, with 3 bases of the junction left unmatched.

The rearrangement uses TRBV4-2 and TRBJ2-1, with a weak D call TRBD1 (6 bases). Between the trimmed V and J ends, which lost 0 bases and 6 bases, there was a span of 21 bases. This CDR3 is built from 18 residues. Per the germline V gene, CDR1 is LGHNA and CDR2 is YNFKEQ. This CDR3 is CASSQDEGGGDVPNEQFF. The CDR3 DNA follows: TGTGCCAGCAGCCAAGACGAGGGTGGGGGCGATGTTCCCAATGAGCAGTTCTTC.

The chain couples TRBV19 to TRBJ1-1, with D perhaps TRBD1 (5 bases). Trimming removed 4 bases at V and 0 bases at J, with 12 bases between. The germline gives CDR1 LNHDA, CDR2 SQIVND (reference sequence). CDR3 length: 15 amino acids. The CDR3 is CASSSLDSLNTEAFF. CDR3 nucleotides: TGTGCCAGTAGTAGTCTCGACAGTTTGAACACTGAAGCTTTCTTT. Full variable domain (outside the CDR3, taken from reference TRBV19 and TRBJ1-1): DGGITQSPKYLFRKEGQNVTLSCEQNLNHDAMYWYRQDPGQGLRLIYYSQIVNDFQKGDIAEGYSVSREKKESFPLTVTSAQKNPTAFYLCASSSLDSLNTEAFFGQGTRLTVV.

This clone was recorded once. The chain uses TRBV28 and TRBJ1-2; possibly TRBD1 for D (5 bases). CDR3 length: 11 amino acids. Trimming removed 10 bases at V and 8 bases at J, with 14 bases between. In germline, CDR1 is MDHEN, CDR2 SYDVKM. For the CDR3, the DNA is TGTGCCACCGGGACCCCAAGCGGCTACACCTTC. Encoded protein: CATGTPSGYTF.

The chain employs TRBV4-1 and TRBJ2-1; D ambiguous. V lost 0 bases to trimming and J lost 0 bases, with 12 bases between them. Germline V gene sequence: CDR1 MGHRA, CDR2 YSYEKL. This CDR3 is 17 amino acids long. In DNA, the CDR3 is TGCGCCAGCAGCCAAGATCTTGACTCTTTCTCCTACAATGAGCAGTTCTTC. It specifies CASSQDLDSFSYNEQFF.

The rearrangement links TRBV28 to TRBJ1-1, with D possibly matching TRBD1 (6 bases). CDR1 is MDHEN, CDR2 SYDVKM, per germline. Trimming cost V 6 bases and J 0 bases, with 11 bases left between them. This CDR3 region has 14 residues. The CDR3 sequence is CASSDRSMNTEAFF. CDR3 nucleotides: TGTGCCAGCAGCGACAGGTCTATGAACACTGAAGCTTTCTTT.

The V and J genes are TRBV28 and TRBJ2-7; D unresolved. CDR1 is MDHEN, CDR2 SYDVKM, per germline. CDR3 length equals 14 residues. The V end lost 6 bases, the J end lost 3 bases, and 15 bases lay between the germline ends. The CDR3 DNA reads TGTGCCAGCAGATCCCGGAGCCTAAACTACGAGCAGTACTTC. Residues: CASRSRSLNYEQYF.

The chain uses TRBV2 and TRBJ1-4, with 8 bases lining up with TRBD1. CDR1 and CDR2 from the germline V gene are SNHLY and FYNNEI. The length of the CDR3 is 14 residues. J was trimmed by 3 bases and V by 6 bases; bases with no gene match: 3. CDR3 region: CASSQGAANEKLFF. In DNA, the CDR3 is TGTGCCAGCAGCCAGGGGGCAGCTAATGAAAAACTGTTTTTT.

On this clone itself: One end of the junction fails to match germline, which may point to a read error. The chain couples TRBV7-8 to TRBJ1-5, with D uncertain. Germline lookup yields CDR1 SGHVS and CDR2 FQNEAQ. The CDR3 loop spans 14 amino acids. The CDR3 nucleotides are TGTGCCAGCAGTTTAGAACGCGCGCGGCAGCCCCAGCATTTT. It encodes CASSLERARQPQHF.

V gene TRBV6-4 combines with J gene TRBJ2-3, with D perhaps matching TRBD2 (7 bases). CDR3 length equals 15 residues. Per the germline V gene, CDR1 is MRHNA and CDR2 is SNTAGT. V lost 1 base and J lost 2, with 10 bases in between. The CDR3 region is CASSDFGGPTDTQYF. CDR3 nucleotide sequence: TGTGCCAGCAGTGACTTCGGGGGGCCCACAGATACGCAGTATTTT.

The rearrangement uses TRBV2 and TRBJ2-5, with 14 bases matching TRBD2. The CDR3 length is 17 residues. V gave up 6 bases and J gave up 4 bases; unmatched junction bases: 10. From germline, CDR1 is SNHLY and CDR2 FYNNEI. CDR3 in DNA: TGTGCCAGCAGCATAAGACTAGCGGGAGGGACAGTAGAGACCCAGTACTTC. Translation: CASSIRLAGGTVETQYF.